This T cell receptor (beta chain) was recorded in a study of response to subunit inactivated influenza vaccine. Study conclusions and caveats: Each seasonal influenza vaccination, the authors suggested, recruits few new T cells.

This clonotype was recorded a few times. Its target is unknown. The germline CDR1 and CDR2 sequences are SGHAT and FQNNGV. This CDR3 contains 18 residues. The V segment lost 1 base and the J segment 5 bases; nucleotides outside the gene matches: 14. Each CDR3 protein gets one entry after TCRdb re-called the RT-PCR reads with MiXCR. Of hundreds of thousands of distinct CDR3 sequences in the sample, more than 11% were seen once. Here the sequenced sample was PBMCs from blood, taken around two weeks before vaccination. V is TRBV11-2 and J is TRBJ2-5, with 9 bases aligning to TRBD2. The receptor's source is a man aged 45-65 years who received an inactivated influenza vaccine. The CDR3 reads CASSLVGSGGRGGETQYF. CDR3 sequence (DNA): TGTGCCAGCAGCTTAGTTGGTAGCGGGGGCCGGGGAGGGGAGACCCAGTACTTC.